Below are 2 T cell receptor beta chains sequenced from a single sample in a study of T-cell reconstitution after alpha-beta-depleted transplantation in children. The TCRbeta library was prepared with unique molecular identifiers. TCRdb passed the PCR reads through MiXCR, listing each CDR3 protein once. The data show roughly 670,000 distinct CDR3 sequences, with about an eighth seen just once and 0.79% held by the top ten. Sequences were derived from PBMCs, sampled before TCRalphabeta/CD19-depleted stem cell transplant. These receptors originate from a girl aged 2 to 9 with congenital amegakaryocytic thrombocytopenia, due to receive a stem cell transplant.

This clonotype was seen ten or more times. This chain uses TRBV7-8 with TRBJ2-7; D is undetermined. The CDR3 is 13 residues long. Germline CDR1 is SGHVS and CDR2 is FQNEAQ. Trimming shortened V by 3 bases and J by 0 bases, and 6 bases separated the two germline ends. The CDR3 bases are TGTGCCAGCAGCTTTGAGAGCTCCTACGAGCAGTACTTC. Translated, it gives CASSFESSYEQYF.

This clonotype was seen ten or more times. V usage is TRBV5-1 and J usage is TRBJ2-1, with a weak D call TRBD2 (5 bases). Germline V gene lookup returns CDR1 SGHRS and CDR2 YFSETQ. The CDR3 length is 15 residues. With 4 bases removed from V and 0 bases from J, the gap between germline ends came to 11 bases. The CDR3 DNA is TGCGCCAGCAGCCCGGGGTACGACTCCTACAATGAGCAGTTCTTC. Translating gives CASSPGYDSYNEQFF.